This is a list of T cell receptor beta chains from one sample in a study of T-cell reconstitution after alpha-beta-depleted transplantation in children. TCRdb re-derived calls from the PCR reads in MiXCR, one entry per CDR3 protein. There are more than 200,000 distinct CDR3 sequences in the sample; 17% occur only once, and 43% lies in the top ten. The sequenced sample was PBMCs, mostly from graft donor cells, obtained 360 days after TCRalphabeta/CD19-depleted stem cell transplant. The receptor source for this set is a male patient aged 2 to 9 who had a stem cell transplant for acute lymphoblastic leukemia, so the T cells may come from the graft donor. Both conserved end residues are part of each CDR3. A D gene is named only where the DNA matches it firmly. For some rows the clone size is stated as once, few or many, or as a class when expanded; others skip it.

j_gene,d_gene,abundance,v_gene,CDR3nt,CDR3aa
TRBJ2-7,TRBD2,few,TRBV7-8,TGTGCCAGCAGCCGCGGGGGAGGAATCTACGAGCAGTACTTC,CASSRGGGIYEQYF
TRBJ1-4,-,few,TRBV20-1,TGCAGTGCTAGAGATCGGCCAACTAATGAAAAACTGTTTTTT,CSARDRPTNEKLFF
TRBJ1-2,-,medium-sized,TRBV11-2,TGTGCCAGCAGCCCCCTGACAGTGCCTCGCAACTATGGCTACACCTTC,CASSPLTVPRNYGYTF
TRBJ2-5,-,-,TRBV2,TGTGCCAGCAGTCCCCCCCTGTGGGAGATAGAGACCCAGTACTTC,CASSPPLWEIETQYF
TRBJ2-1,TRBD2,few,TRBV4-2,TGTGCCAGCTCCCGCAGAGCGCGAGGACTAGCGGGAAGCGCTTACAATGAGCAGTTCTTC,CASSRRARGLAGSAYNEQFF
TRBJ2-7,TRBD1,-,TRBV20-1,TGCAGTGCCCATACAGGGGGGCGGGAGCAGTACTTC,CSAHTGGREQYF
TRBJ1-2,TRBD1,-,TRBV12-3/TRBV12-4,TGTGCCAGCAGTCCGACAGGGGGCAACTATGGCTACACCTTC,CASSPTGGNYGYTF
TRBJ2-7,-,-,TRBV4-1,TGCGCCAGCAGCCAACCCTCGGACGAGCAGTACTTC,CASSQPSDEQYF
TRBJ1-4,-,many,TRBV9,TGTGCCAGCTCTCAAACCTCGGGTGAAAAACTGTTTTTT,CASSQTSGEKLFF
TRBJ1-3,-,-,TRBV4-1,TGCGCCAGCAGCTCTGTAGCGGCAGACCAAAACACCATATATTTT,CASSSVAADQNTIYF
TRBJ2-1,TRBD2,few,TRBV7-2,TGTGCCAGCAGCTTAGGCTCCGGGACTAGCAGGCAGTTCTTC,CASSLGSGTSRQFF
TRBJ2-5,-,few,TRBV7-2,TGTGCCAGCAGCTCAACCCTAGCTGGGGAGACCCAGTACTTC,CASSSTLAGETQYF
TRBJ2-3,-,-,TRBV29-1,TGCAGCGTTGAAGTCGGCACAGATACGCAGTATTTT,CSVEVGTDTQYF
TRBJ2-7,TRBD2,-,TRBV7-9,TGTGCCAGCAGCTTAGCAGGATTAGCGGGCACCTCCTACGAGCAGTACTTC,CASSLAGLAGTSYEQYF
TRBJ2-7,-,-,TRBV11-2,TGTGCCAGCAGAAATGGGCACCACTCCTACGAGCAGTACTTC,CASRNGHHSYEQYF
TRBJ2-5,-,few,TRBV7-6,TGTGCCAGCAGCTTAGTGCGATCCCCGGGCGGAGAGACCCAGTACTTC,CASSLVRSPGGETQYF
TRBJ2-1,-,-,TRBV12-3/TRBV12-4,TGTGCCAGCAGTTTCGAGAGCTCCTACAATGAGCAGTTCTTC,CASSFESSYNEQFF
TRBJ2-1,TRBD2,-,TRBV29-1,TGCAGCGTTGCGGGGACTAGCGGGGGAGGTGAGCAGTTCTTC,CSVAGTSGGGEQFF
TRBJ2-2,TRBD1,-,TRBV4-3,TGCGCCAGCAGCCAAGTACCGACAGGGGTTCGGACCGGGGAGCTGTTTTTT,CASSQVPTGVRTGELFF
TRBJ1-4,-,few,TRBV6-5,TGTGCCAGCAGTTCCTATTTCCTGAGTGAAAAACTGTTTTTT,CASSSYFLSEKLFF
TRBJ2-3,-,few,TRBV5-1,TGCGCCAGCAGCCCCGAGGTGGGGAGAAGCACAGATACGCAGTATTTT,CASSPEVGRSTDTQYF
TRBJ2-7,-,-,TRBV5-1,TGCGCCAGCAGCTTGATACCAGGGGTCTACGAGCAGTACTTC,CASSLIPGVYEQYF
TRBJ1-5,-,few,TRBV12-3/TRBV12-4,TGTGCCAGCAGTTTTCGGCAGAGTGGTCAGCCCCAGCATTTT,CASSFRQSGQPQHF
TRBJ2-7,-,few,TRBV29-1,TGCAGCGTTGAAGACCATGCAGGAACTTACGAGCAGTACTTC,CSVEDHAGTYEQYF
TRBJ2-3,-,many,TRBV11-2,TGTGCCAGCAGCTTATCAGTCACAGATACGCAGTATTTT,CASSLSVTDTQYF
TRBJ2-7,TRBD2,few,TRBV9,TGTGCCAGCAGCGTAGCTTCGAGCGGGGGCCTCTCCTACGAGCAGTACTTC,CASSVASSGGLSYEQYF
TRBJ1-2,-,many,TRBV10-2,-,CASSTSGNYGYTF
TRBJ2-3,-,-,TRBV20-1,TGCAGTGAAAGGAGCAGCACAGATACGCAGTATTTT,CSERSSTDTQYF
TRBJ1-1,-,few,TRBV7-3,TGTGCCAGCAGCCATTCCGGAGGTGAAGCTTTCTTT,CASSHSGGEAFF
TRBJ1-5,-,-,TRBV28,TGTGCCAGCAGTTTATGGGCAGGGTCACGGGAAAATCAGCCCCAGCATTTT,CASSLWAGSRENQPQHF
TRBJ2-7,TRBD1,-,TRBV3-1,TGTGCCAGCACGGGCAGGGGGATTGACGAGCAGTACTTC,CASTGRGIDEQYF
TRBJ2-7,-,-,TRBV20-1,TGCAGTGCTAGAGTTAGAACTGGGGATGGGGTGCGGTACTTC,CSARVRTGDGVRYF
TRBJ2-3,-,-,TRBV11-2,TGTGCCAGCAGCTCGTATCACACAGATACGCAGTATTTT,CASSSYHTDTQYF
TRBJ2-1,TRBD2,few,TRBV12-3/TRBV12-4,TGTGCCAGCAGTTTAGCGCCCGGACTAGCGGGAGTAATAGGTGAGCAGTTCTTC,CASSLAPGLAGVIGEQFF
TRBJ2-3,TRBD2,-,TRBV4-3,TGCGCCAGCAGCCAAGATCGGCTAGCGGGGCTCACAGATACGCAGTATTTT,CASSQDRLAGLTDTQYF
TRBJ1-1,-,-,TRBV5-1,TGCGCCAGCAGCATAAGTTCGGTGGACACTGAAGCTTTCTTT,CASSISSVDTEAFF
TRBJ2-5,TRBD2,few,TRBV10-3,TGTGCCATCAGTGAGTTTGGACTAGCGGGAGAGCAAGAGACCCAGTACTTC,CAISEFGLAGEQETQYF
TRBJ2-5,-,-,TRBV15,TGTGCCACCAGCAGAGATAAAGCGGTACAAGAGACCCAGTACTTC,CATSRDKAVQETQYF
TRBJ2-1,-,-,TRBV18,TGTGCCAGCTCACCACCCCTCCTCGGTGAGCAGTTCTTC,CASSPPLLGEQFF
TRBJ2-3,-,many,TRBV18,TGTGCCAGCTCACCAGGTTTAGCGCCAGATACGCAGTATTTT,CASSPGLAPDTQYF
TRBJ2-3,TRBD1,few,TRBV5-1,TGCGCCAGCAGCGCCACTCCGGGACAGGCCTGGAACACAGATACGCAGTATTTT,CASSATPGQAWNTDTQYF
TRBJ1-3,-,many,TRBV5-1,TGCGCCAGCAGCTTGGAGGCAGTCTCTGGAAACACCATATATTTT,CASSLEAVSGNTIYF
TRBJ1-3,-,few,TRBV12-3/TRBV12-4,TGTGCCAGCAGTAGTGGAGACACCATATATTTT,CASSSGDTIYF
TRBJ1-2,TRBD1,few,TRBV29-1,TGCAGCGTTGCGACAGGGGCGGAATATGGCTACACCTTC,CSVATGAEYGYTF
TRBJ2-2,-,many,TRBV12-3/TRBV12-4,TGTGCCAGCAGTACAGCAACAGACGGGGAGCTGTTTTTT,CASSTATDGELFF
TRBJ1-4,-,many,TRBV5-1,TGCGCCAGCAGCTTGGAGGGGGGGGGAAGCACAACTAATGAAAAACTGTTTTTT,CASSLEGGGSTTNEKLFF
TRBJ1-1,-,few,TRBV18,TGTGCCAGCTCACCGGACACTGAAGCTTTCTTT,CASSPDTEAFF
TRBJ2-2,-,-,TRBV5-5,TGTGCCAGCACCGAGGGAGGTTCCGGGGAGCTGTTTTTT,CASTEGGSGELFF
TRBJ1-1,-,many,TRBV12-3/TRBV12-4,TGTGCCAGCAGTAACAGGGTGGACGCTTTCTTT,CASSNRVDAFF
TRBJ1-1,TRBD1,-,TRBV5-5,TGTGCCAGCAGCTCCCTGACAGGGGGGTACACTGAAGCTTTCTTT,CASSSLTGGYTEAFF
TRBJ2-7,-,-,TRBV6-2/TRBV6-3,TGTGCCAGCAGTTACGGGGGCAACGAGCAGTACTTC,CASSYGGNEQYF
TRBJ2-2,-,few,TRBV4-3,TGCGCCAGCAGCCAAGTCAGTCGCGACACCGGGGAGCTGTTTTTT,CASSQVSRDTGELFF
TRBJ2-7,-,-,TRBV27,TGTGCCAGCAGTTTATCTTCGGGGGAAACCTCCTACGAGCAGTACTTC,CASSLSSGETSYEQYF
TRBJ2-7,TRBD2,-,TRBV7-2,TGTGCCAGCAGCTACGGGACTAGCCGCGACGAGCAGTACTTC,CASSYGTSRDEQYF